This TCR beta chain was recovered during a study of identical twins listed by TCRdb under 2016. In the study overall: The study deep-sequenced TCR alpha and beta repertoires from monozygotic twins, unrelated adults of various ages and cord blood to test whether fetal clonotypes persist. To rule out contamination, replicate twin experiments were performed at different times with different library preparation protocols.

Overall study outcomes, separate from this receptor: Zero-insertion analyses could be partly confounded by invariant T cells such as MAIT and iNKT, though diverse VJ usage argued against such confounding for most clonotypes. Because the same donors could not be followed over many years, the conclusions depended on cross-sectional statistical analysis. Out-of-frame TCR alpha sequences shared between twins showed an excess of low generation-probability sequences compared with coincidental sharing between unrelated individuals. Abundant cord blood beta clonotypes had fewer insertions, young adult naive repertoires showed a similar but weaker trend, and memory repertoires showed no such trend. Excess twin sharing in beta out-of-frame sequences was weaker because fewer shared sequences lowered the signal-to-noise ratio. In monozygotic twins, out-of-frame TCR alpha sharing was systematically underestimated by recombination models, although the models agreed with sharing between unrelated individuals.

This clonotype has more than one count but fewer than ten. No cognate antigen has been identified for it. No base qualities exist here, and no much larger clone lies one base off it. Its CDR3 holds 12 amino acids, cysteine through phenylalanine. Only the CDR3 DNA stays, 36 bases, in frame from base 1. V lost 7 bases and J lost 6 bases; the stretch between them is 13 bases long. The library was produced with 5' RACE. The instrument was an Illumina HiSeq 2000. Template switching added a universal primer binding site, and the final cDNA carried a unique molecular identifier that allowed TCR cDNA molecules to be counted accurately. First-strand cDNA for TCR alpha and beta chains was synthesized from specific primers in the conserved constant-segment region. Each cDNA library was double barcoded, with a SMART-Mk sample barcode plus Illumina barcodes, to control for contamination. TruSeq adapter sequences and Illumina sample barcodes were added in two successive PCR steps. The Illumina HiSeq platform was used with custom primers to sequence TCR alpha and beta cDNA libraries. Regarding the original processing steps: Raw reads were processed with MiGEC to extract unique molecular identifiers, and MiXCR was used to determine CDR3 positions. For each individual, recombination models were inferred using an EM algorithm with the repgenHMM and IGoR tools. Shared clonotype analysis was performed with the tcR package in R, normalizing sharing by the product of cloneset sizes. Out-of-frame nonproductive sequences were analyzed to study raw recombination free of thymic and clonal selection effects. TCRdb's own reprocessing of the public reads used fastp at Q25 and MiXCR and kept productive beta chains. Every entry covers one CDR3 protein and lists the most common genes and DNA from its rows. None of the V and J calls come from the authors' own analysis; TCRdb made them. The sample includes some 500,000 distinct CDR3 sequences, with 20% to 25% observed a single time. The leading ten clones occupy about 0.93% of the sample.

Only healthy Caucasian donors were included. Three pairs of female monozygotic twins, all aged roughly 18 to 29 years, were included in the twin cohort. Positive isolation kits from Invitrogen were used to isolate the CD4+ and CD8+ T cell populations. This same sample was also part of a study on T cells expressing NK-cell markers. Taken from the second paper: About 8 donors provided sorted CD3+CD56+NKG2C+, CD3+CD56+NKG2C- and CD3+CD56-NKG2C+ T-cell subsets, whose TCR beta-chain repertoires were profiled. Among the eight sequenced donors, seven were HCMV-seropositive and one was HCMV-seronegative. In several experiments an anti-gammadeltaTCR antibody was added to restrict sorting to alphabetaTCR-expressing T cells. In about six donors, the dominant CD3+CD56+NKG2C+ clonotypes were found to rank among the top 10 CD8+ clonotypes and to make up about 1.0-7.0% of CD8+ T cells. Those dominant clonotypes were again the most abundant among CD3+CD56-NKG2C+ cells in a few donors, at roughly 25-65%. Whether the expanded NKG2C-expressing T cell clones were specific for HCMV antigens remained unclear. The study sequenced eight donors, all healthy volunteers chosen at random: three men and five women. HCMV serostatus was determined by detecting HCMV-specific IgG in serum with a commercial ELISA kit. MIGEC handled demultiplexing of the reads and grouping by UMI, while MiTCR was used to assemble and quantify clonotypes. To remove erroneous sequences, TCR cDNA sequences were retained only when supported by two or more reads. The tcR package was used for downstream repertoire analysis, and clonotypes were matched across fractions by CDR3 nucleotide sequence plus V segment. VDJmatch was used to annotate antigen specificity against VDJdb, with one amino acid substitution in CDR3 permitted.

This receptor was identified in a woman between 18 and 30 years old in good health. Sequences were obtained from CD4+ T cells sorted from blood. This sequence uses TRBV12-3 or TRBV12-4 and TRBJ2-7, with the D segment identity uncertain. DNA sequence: TGTGCCAGCATCTCACCCCCCTCCGAGCAGTACTTC. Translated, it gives CASISPPSEQYF.